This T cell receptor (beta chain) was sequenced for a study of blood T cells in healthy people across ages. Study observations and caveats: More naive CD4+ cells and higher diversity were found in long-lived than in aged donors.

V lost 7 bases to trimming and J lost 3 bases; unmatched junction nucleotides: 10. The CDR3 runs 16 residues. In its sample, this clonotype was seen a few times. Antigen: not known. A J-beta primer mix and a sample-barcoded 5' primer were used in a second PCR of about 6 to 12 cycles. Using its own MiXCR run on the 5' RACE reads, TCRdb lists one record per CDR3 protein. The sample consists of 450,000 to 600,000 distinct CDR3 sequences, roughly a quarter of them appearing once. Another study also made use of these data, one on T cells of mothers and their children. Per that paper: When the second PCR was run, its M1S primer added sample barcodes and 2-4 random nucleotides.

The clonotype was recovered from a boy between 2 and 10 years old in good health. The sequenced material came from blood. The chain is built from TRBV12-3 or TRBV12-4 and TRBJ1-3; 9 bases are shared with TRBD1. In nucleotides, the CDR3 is TGTGCCAGCATTTACCGACAGGGGGGATTTGGAAACACCATATATTTT. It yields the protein CASIYRQGGFGNTIYF.